This T cell receptor beta chain stems from a study of CD8 T cells in Susac syndrome. TCR beta from blood CD8+ and CD4+ T cells was sequenced. The authors reverse transcribed about 0.5 to 1 ug RNA with random hexamers. TCRdb used MiXCR to reprocess the immunoSEQ multiplex PCR reads, holding one entry per CDR3 protein. The data show more than 80,000 distinct CDR3 sequences, approximately 93% seen once. The ends were cut back, 2 bases at V and 6 bases at J, with 12 bases in the middle. The germline V gene has CDR1 PRHDT and CDR2 FYEKMQ (reference sequence). The CDR3 is 14 amino acids. The clonotype comes from a human donor with Susac syndrome. The chain employs TRBV13 and TRBJ2-3, with D perhaps TRBD2 (5 bases). Sequenced: CD8+ T cells from PBMCs. CDR3 bases: TGTGCCAGCAGCTTACGAGGGTTGTTGGATACGCAGTATTTT. Its translation is CASSLRGLLDTQYF.